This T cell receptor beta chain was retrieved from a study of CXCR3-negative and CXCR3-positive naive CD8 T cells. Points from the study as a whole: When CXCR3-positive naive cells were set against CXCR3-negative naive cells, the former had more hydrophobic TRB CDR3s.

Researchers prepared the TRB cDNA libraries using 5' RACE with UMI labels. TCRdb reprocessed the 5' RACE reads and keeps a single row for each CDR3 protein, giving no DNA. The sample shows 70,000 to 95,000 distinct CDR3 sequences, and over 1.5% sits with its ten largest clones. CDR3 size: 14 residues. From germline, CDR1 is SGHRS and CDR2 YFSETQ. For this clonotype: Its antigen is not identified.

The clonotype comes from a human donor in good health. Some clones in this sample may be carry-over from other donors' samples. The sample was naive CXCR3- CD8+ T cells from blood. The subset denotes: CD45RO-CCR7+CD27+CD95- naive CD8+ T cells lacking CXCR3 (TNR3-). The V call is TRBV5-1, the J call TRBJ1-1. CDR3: CASSWGEGNTEAFF.